Following are 23 T cell receptor beta chains from one sample sequenced in a study of T cell responses to AZD1222 COVID-19 vaccine. Libraries were prepared by immunoSEQ multiplex PCR; TCRdb keeps only in-frame clonotypes and omits some of them. The profile shows around 120,000 clones, approximately 85% of them singletons. The sample was peripheral blood, taken on day 0 of MenACWY control vaccination. All receptors derive from an adult in good health.

The rearrangement uses TRBV20-1 and TRBJ2-3; TRBD2 agrees at 7 bases. The V segment lost 6 bases and the J segment 3 bases; nucleotides outside the gene matches: 0. There are 11 residues in the CDR3. The V gene's germline CDR1 is DFQATT and CDR2 SNEGSKA (reference sequence). This CDR3 is CSALATDTQYF. CDR3 DNA sequence: TGCAGTGCACTAGCGACAGATACGCAGTATTTT.

For the CDR3, the DNA is TGTGCCAGCAGACATCTAGCGGGGGGCTCCTACGAGCAGTACTTC. This encodes CASRHLAGGSYEQYF. The chain joins TRBV7-8 to TRBJ2-7; 11 positions match TRBD2. This CDR3 is built from 15 residues. The V gene end was trimmed by 6 bases and the J gene end by 0 bases; junction bases not matched to a gene: 4. Germline assignment: CDR1 SGHVS and CDR2 FQNEAQ.

A few counts support this clone. This rearrangement joins TRBV5-5 to TRBJ1-5; the match to TRBD1 covers 9 bases. The CDR3 totals 15 residues. Trimming cost V 4 bases and J 6 bases; bases outside gene matches: 8. CDR1 and CDR2 (germline): SGHKS, YYEKEE (reference sequence). CDR3 in amino acids: CASSPRTGAGQPQHF. The CDR3 DNA sequence: TGTGCCAGCAGCCCCCGGACAGGGGCTGGTCAGCCCCAGCATTTT.

This clone turned up a few times. The chain carries TRBV5-1 and TRBJ2-7; no clear D gene. Trimming cost V 5 bases and J 0 bases, with 6 bases left between them. The CDR3 is 12 amino acids. CDR1 and CDR2 (germline): SGHRS, YFSETQ. The CDR3: CASRANSYEQYF. In nucleotides, the CDR3 is TGCGCCAGCAGAGCAAACTCCTACGAGCAGTACTTC.

The rearrangement uses TRBV18 and TRBJ2-7; perhaps TRBD2 as D (6 bases). The germline CDR1 and CDR2 sequences are KGHSH and LQKENI. V was trimmed by 4 bases and J by 4 bases, leaving 17 bases between them. This CDR3 region has 15 residues. CDR3 protein: CASSLGGGKGYEQYF. The DNA for the CDR3 is TGTGCCAGCTCACTAGGTGGAGGGAAGGGATACGAGCAGTACTTC.

The chain couples TRBV7-8 to TRBJ1-6; D perhaps matches TRBD1 (6 bases). V was cut by 5 bases and J by 7 bases, with 9 bases left in between. The CDR3 sequence is 13 residues long. Germline CDR1 reads SGHVS; CDR2 reads FQNEAQ. The CDR3 spells CASSRTVNSPLHF. The DNA of the CDR3 is TGTGCCAGCAGCCGGACAGTAAATTCACCCCTCCACTTT.

J is TRBJ1-2 and V is TRBV2, with a weak D call TRBD1 (5 bases). The CDR3 sequence is 13 residues long. The germline CDR1 and CDR2 sequences are SNHLY and FYNNEI. Trimming pared 8 bases from V and 0 bases from J, leaving 10 bases between. Here the CDR3 reads CASGTYTNYGYTF. DNA of the CDR3: TGTGCCAGCGGGACTTATACTAACTATGGCTACACCTTC.

This rearrangement joins TRBV4-2 to TRBJ1-2; the match to TRBD1 covers 8 bases. J was trimmed by 10 bases and V by 3 bases; bases with no gene match: 7. The CDR3 is 13 residues long. The V gene's germline CDR1 is LGHNA and CDR2 YNFKEQ. The CDR3: CASSQDQDRDYTF. The DNA for the CDR3 is TGTGCCAGCAGCCAGGATCAGGACAGGGACTACACCTTC.

CDR3 coding DNA: TGTGCCAGCGCCTACGGACAGGGGGGGCAGCCCCAGCATTTT. It translates to CASAYGQGGQPQHF. The chain uses TRBV28 and TRBJ1-5, with 10 bases fitting TRBD1. There are 14 residues in the CDR3. Germline V gene data show CDR1 as MDHEN and CDR2 as SYDVKM. V shed 8 bases, J shed 7 bases, and the junction held 8 bases outside the gene matches.

The CDR3 DNA follows: TGTGCCAGCAGCCAAGGGGCGGCCCAAGAGACCCAGTACTTC. Translating it yields CASSQGAAQETQYF. V usage is TRBV3-1 (or the pseudogene TRBV3-2) and J usage is TRBJ2-5; no firm D call. The V and J ends lost 1 base and 1 base respectively, with 7 bases between them. Germline V CDR1 and CDR2: LGHDT, YNNKEL (reference sequence). CDR3 length: 14 residues.

The chain links TRBV3-1 (or the pseudogene TRBV3-2) to TRBJ2-7; D is ambiguous. With 4 bases removed from V and 2 bases from J, the gap between germline ends came to 9 bases. In germline, CDR1 is LGHDT, CDR2 YNNKEL (reference sequence). The CDR3 is made up of 13 amino acids. The CDR3 is CASSPTGTYEQYF. The CDR3 DNA reads as TGTGCCAGCAGCCCTACTGGCACCTACGAGCAGTACTTC.

This clone was detected a few times. The chain is built from TRBV6-5 and TRBJ2-1; 12 bases agree with TRBD1. Germline CDR1 and CDR2: MNHEY and SVGAGI. The CDR3 length is 16 residues. J gave up 5 bases and V 4 bases, and 6 bases lay outside the gene matches. In nucleotides, the CDR3 is TGTGCCAGCAGTTCCCCCCGGGACAGGGGGCACAATGAGCAGTTCTTC. This encodes CASSSPRDRGHNEQFF.

This rearrangement joins TRBV7-2 to TRBJ1-2; 7 nucleotides align to TRBD1. The V segment lost 5 bases and the J segment 5 bases; nucleotides outside the gene matches: 14. The CDR3 has 16 residues. From germline, CDR1 is SGHTA and CDR2 FQGNSA. DNA for the CDR3: TGTGCCAGCAGCCCCCAGAGCCAGGGGGTAAATTATGGCTACACCTTC. Protein: CASSPQSQGVNYGYTF.

The chain employs TRBV2 and TRBJ1-1, with D unresolved. Trimming took 7 bases from V and 0 from J, leaving 6 bases between them. Germline-derived CDR1 and CDR2 are SNHLY and FYNNEI. The CDR3 is 12 amino acids. In nucleotides, the CDR3 is TGTGCCAGCACTCCCATGAACACTGAAGCTTTCTTT. Translated, it gives CASTPMNTEAFF.

V and J are TRBV11-3 and TRBJ2-2; D gene uncertain. V lost 4 bases and J lost 6, with 9 bases in between. This CDR3 region has 13 residues. Per the germline V gene, CDR1 is SGHNT and CDR2 is YENEEA. The CDR3 DNA reads as TGTGCCAGCAGCTCCCGCTTGTCCGGGGAGCTGTTTTTT. Protein product: CASSSRLSGELFF.

The chain has TRBV6-5 and TRBJ1-1, with 7 bases identical to TRBD1. The V and J ends lost 6 bases and 10 bases, in that order; junction bases with no gene match: 17. The CDR3 length is 15 residues. Germline V CDR1 and CDR2: MNHEY, SVGAGI. The CDR3 sequence is CASSTGTAIEVGAFF. In nucleotides, the CDR3 is TGTGCCAGCAGCACCGGGACAGCGATTGAGGTGGGAGCTTTCTTT.

The CDR3 sequence: CASIPGGEGNTEAFF. The CDR3 nucleotides read TGTGCCAGTATCCCAGGAGGAGAGGGGAACACTGAAGCTTTCTTT. The V and J genes are TRBV19 and TRBJ1-1; D is undetermined. From germline, CDR1 is LNHDA and CDR2 SQIVND (reference sequence). This CDR3 region has 15 residues. The germline V and J ends were trimmed by 7 bases and 1 base, with 16 bases remaining between them.

The gene calls are TRBV10-2 and TRBJ1-3, with no clear D. The CDR3 covers 14 residues. CDR1 is WSHSY, CDR2 SAAADI, per germline. Trimming left V 0 bases short and J 3 bases short, with 6 bases between. This CDR3 reads CASSESGFGNTIYF. The DNA of the CDR3 is TGCGCCAGCAGTGAGTCGGGTTTTGGAAACACCATATATTTT.

The DNA of the CDR3 is TGCGCCAGCAGCCAGGATCCTCTTAAGAGGGGGGGCGAAAACACCATATATTTT. Its protein product is CASSQDPLKRGGENTIYF. The chain combines TRBV4-1 with TRBJ1-3, with D maybe TRBD1 (6 bases). The length of the CDR3 is 18 residues. Trimming removed 3 bases from V and 6 bases from J, with 24 bases in between. CDR1 MGHRA and CDR2 YSYEKL come from the germline V gene.

The V call is TRBV3-1 (or the pseudogene TRBV3-2), the J call TRBJ2-1, with D perhaps matching TRBD1 (5 bases). The length of the CDR3 is 14 residues. Trimming pared 2 bases from V and 5 bases from J, leaving 10 bases between. Per the germline V gene, CDR1 is LGHDT and CDR2 is YNNKEL (reference sequence). CDR3 nucleotide sequence: TGTGCCAGCAGCCAACGGACAAGTAACAATGAGCAGTTCTTC. Translating gives CASSQRTSNNEQFF.

This sequence joins TRBV6-5 and TRBJ2-5; D is perhaps TRBD1 (6 bases). Germline V gene lookup returns CDR1 MNHEY and CDR2 SVGAGI. Trimming stripped 6 bases from V and 4 bases from J, with 12 bases between. The CDR3 loop spans 13 amino acids. The CDR3 sequence is CASSSPGAETQYF. The CDR3, as DNA: TGTGCCAGCAGCTCCCCAGGGGCAGAGACCCAGTACTTC.

The V gene is TRBV7-8, the J gene TRBJ1-2, with 7 bases aligning to TRBD1. V gave up 0 bases and J gave up 5 bases; unmatched junction bases: 9. There are 16 residues in the CDR3. Germline CDR1 reads SGHVS; CDR2 reads FQNEAQ. CDR3 sequence reads: CASSLALRGPGYGYTF. Here the CDR3 DNA reads TGTGCCAGCAGCTTAGCGCTAAGGGGGCCTGGATATGGCTACACCTTC.

The chain links TRBV11-2 to TRBJ2-7; D is unclear. Germline loops: CDR1 SGHAT, CDR2 FQNNGV. Trimming removed 4 bases at V and 3 bases at J, with 7 bases between. The CDR3 has 12 residues. DNA of the CDR3: TGTGCCAGCAGCTCGATCCTCTACGAGCAGTACTTC. The encoded protein is CASSSILYEQYF.